This T cell receptor (beta chain) was sequenced during a study of T cell repertoires in cytomegalovirus infection (dated by TCRdb to between 2018 and 2020). Regarding the complete study: Because public TCR beta signatures pointed to carriage of CMV infection together with the matching HLA type, the HLA type of each donor mattered for the analysis. The study at large found these results: Carriers of CMV infection plus the relevant HLA type were discriminated by the cumulative frequency of public TCR beta family members in the study cohort and in an independent approximately 360-donor cohort. In the ex vivo response, HLA-C-restricted CMV-specific TCR beta clonotypes were dominant, and in two of eight donors the single most frequent clonotype came from this HLA-C-restricted group.

This clonotype was detected ten times or more. Its specific antigen is unknown. No base quality information exists; no much larger clone differs at one position. Sequenced on an Illumina HiSeq 1500. The public reads were quality trimmed at Q25 with fastp and then assembled into clones with MiXCR by TCRdb, keeping productive beta chains. Rows with one shared CDR3 protein collapse into an entry with the most common genes and DNA. A total of 450,000 to 550,000 distinct CDR3 sequences appear in this sample, 16% of them only once. Together, the top ten hold under 30% of the sample. The CDR3 runs 15 amino acids, cysteine and phenylalanine included. Only the CDR3 region is kept as DNA, spanning 45 bases read in frame from base 1. V is cut back by 8 bases and J by 7 bases, with 14 bases in the junction unmatched.

The TCR sequence derives from a human donor in good health (CMV status not recorded). Some clones in this sample may be carry-over from other donors' samples. Rearrangement joined TRBV12-3 or TRBV12-4 to TRBJ1-2; TRBD1 aligns with 9 central bases. The sequencing input was CD8+ T cells from PBMCs. The DNA is TGTGCCAGCTTCGAGGAGGGGGACAGGGCAGGTGGCTACACCTTC. This encodes CASFEEGDRAGGYTF.